These 19 T cell receptor beta chains were all obtained from the same sample, sequenced in a study of blood T cell repertoires in COVID-19 (dated by TCRdb to 2018 to 2020). The method was the immunoSEQ multiplex PCR assay. TCRdb obtained this table from immuneACCESS and retained in-frame rearrangements with V and J assigned. These tables miss some clones; where compared with another copy, unresolved V genes account for less than half of the shortfall, and the remainder is unexplained. The sample table contains just under 300,000 clones; only one count was recorded for around nine tenths of them. 1.3% of the sample rests with the top ten. Sequences were obtained from peripheral blood. The origin of the receptors is a man aged 65 to 79 with acute or convalescent COVID-19.

The V gene is TRBV28, the J gene TRBJ1-5; D might be TRBD1 (5 bases). This CDR3 is built from 16 residues. Per germline, CDR1 MDHEN and CDR2 SYDVKM. Deletions cut 6 bases from V and 0 bases from J, with 15 bases between. This CDR3 reads CASRLRQRHSNQPQHF. DNA for the CDR3: TGTGCCAGCAGACTAAGACAGAGACATAGCAATCAGCCCCAGCATTTT.

The J gene is TRBJ1-5, the V gene TRBV28; 12 bases line up with TRBD1. The ends lost 5 bases at V and 2 bases at J; junction bases unmatched: 10. The V gene's germline CDR1 is MDHEN and CDR2 SYDVKM. There are 18 residues in the CDR3. For the CDR3, the DNA is TGTGCCAGCAGTCAAATACAGGGACAGGGGGCCGGCAATCAGCCCCAGCATTTT. It translates to CASSQIQGQGAGNQPQHF.

The chain uses TRBV27 and TRBJ1-1; 7 positions agree with TRBD1. Germline values: CDR1 MNHEY, CDR2 SMNVEV (reference sequence). Trimming cost V 4 bases and J 9 bases; bases outside gene matches: 5. CDR3 length: 12 amino acids. The CDR3 DNA follows: TGTGCCAGCAGTTCCCCGGACAGGCAAGCTTTCTTT. Translation gives CASSSPDRQAFF.

This clone was detected once. The chain links TRBV11-3 to TRBJ1-5, with D possibly being TRBD1 (5 bases). The length of the CDR3 is 18 residues. V was clipped by 4 bases and J by 3 bases, with 22 bases between them. Germline values: CDR1 SGHNT, CDR2 YENEEA. CDR3 sequence reads: CASSSRRVSRVYNQPQHF. The CDR3 DNA follows: TGTGCCAGCAGCTCTCGTCGGGTATCCAGGGTCTACAATCAGCCCCAGCATTTT.

The chain recombines TRBV7-2 with TRBJ2-7; D is perhaps TRBD2 (6 bases). V gave up 3 bases and J gave up 2 bases, with 11 bases separating them. The CDR3 loop spans 14 amino acids. The germline V gene encodes CDR1 SGHTA and CDR2 FQGNSA. CDR3 nucleotide sequence: TGTGCCAGCAGCTTCCCGGGGGTGGCCTACGAGCAGTACTTC. Translated, it gives CASSFPGVAYEQYF.

V is TRBV19 and J is TRBJ2-1, with D possibly TRBD2 on 6 matching bases. CDR1 and CDR2 from the germline V gene are LNHDA and SQIVND (reference sequence). The length of the CDR3 is 16 residues. The V gene lost 6 bases and the J gene lost 6 bases, with 21 bases spanning the gap. The CDR3 coding sequence is TGTGCCAGTAGGGGCCGTGCGGGGACCGTGGGCAATGAGCAGTTCTTC. Protein: CASRGRAGTVGNEQFF.

The chain employs TRBV7-8 and TRBJ1-2; D gene unclear. Germline V lookup: CDR1 SGHVS, CDR2 FQNEAQ. This CDR3 region has 12 residues. The V and J ends lost 5 bases and 7 bases respectively, with 11 bases between them. CDR3: CASSPGGGGYTF. CDR3 bases: TGTGCCAGCAGCCCTGGAGGCGGTGGCTACACCTTC. The whole variable domain, remainder taken from reference TRBV7-8 and TRBJ1-2, is GAGVSQSPRYKVAKRGQDVALRCDPISGHVSLFWYQQALGQGPEFLTYFQNEAQLDKSGLPSDRFFAERPEGSVSTLKIQRTQQEDSAVYLCASSPGGGGYTFGSGTRLTVV.

This chain connects TRBV4-2 to TRBJ2-3; 14 bases line up with TRBD2. This CDR3 is 18 amino acids long. The germline gives CDR1 LGHNA, CDR2 YNFKEQ. The J segment lost 8 bases and the V segment lost 0 bases, leaving 10 bases of the junction unmatched. The chain's CDR3 is CASSQDFRLAGGHGTQYF. DNA for the CDR3: TGTGCCAGCAGCCAAGACTTTCGACTAGCGGGGGGGCACGGTACGCAGTATTTT.

The gene calls are TRBV14 and TRBJ2-5; 8 bases map to TRBD1. The V segment lost 2 bases and the J segment 1 base; nucleotides outside the gene matches: 0. Germline V gives CDR1 SGHDN, CDR2 FVKESK. There are 14 residues in the CDR3. This chain's CDR3 is CASSQQGAQETQYF. CDR3 DNA sequence: TGTGCCAGCAGCCAACAGGGGGCCCAAGAGACCCAGTACTTC.

The chain employs TRBV4-1 and TRBJ2-1; 9 bases fit TRBD2. Germline CDR1 MGHRA, CDR2 YSYEKL. Losses at the gene ends were 0 bases for V and 5 bases for J; bases not matched to a gene: 5. The CDR3 is made up of 16 amino acids. The CDR3: CASSQDSSGKNNEQFF. The CDR3, as DNA: TGCGCCAGCAGCCAAGATTCTAGCGGGAAGAACAATGAGCAGTTCTTC.

The chain links TRBV5-4 to TRBJ2-7, with a tentative D call TRBD1 (6 bases). This CDR3 contains 14 residues. Trimming shortened V by 1 base and J by 5 bases, and 13 bases separated the two germline ends. Germline V gene lookup returns CDR1 SGHNT and CDR2 YYREEE (reference sequence). This CDR3 is CASSLKQGSDEQYF. The DNA of the CDR3 is TGTGCCAGCAGCTTGAAACAGGGTAGCGACGAGCAGTACTTC.

V gene TRBV5-8 combines with J gene TRBJ2-1; TRBD1 matches at 9 bases. Germline CDR1 and CDR2: SGHTS and YDEGEE. The length of the CDR3 is 17 residues. The ends lost 0 bases at V and 5 bases at J; junction bases unmatched: 9. CDR3 loop: CASSLVVGQGLHNEQFF. Written as DNA, the CDR3 is TGTGCCAGCAGCTTGGTAGTAGGACAGGGGTTGCACAATGAGCAGTTCTTC.

This chain joins TRBV5-1 and TRBJ2-7, with TRBD1 as a possible D gene (5 bases). This CDR3 has 12 residues. V was shortened by 5 bases and J by 4 bases, with 10 bases between the two germline ends. The germline V gene has CDR1 SGHRS and CDR2 YFSETQ. The CDR3: CASRRDSYEQYF. The CDR3 coding sequence is TGCGCCAGCAGACGTGACAGTTACGAGCAGTACTTC.

V is TRBV6-7 and J is TRBJ1-2; possible D gene TRBD1, 6 bases. TRBV6-7 is an open reading frame whose function is uncertain. The CDR3 is made up of 11 amino acids. The V gene lost 4 bases and the J gene lost 7 bases, with 7 bases spanning the gap. CDR3 bases: TGTGCCAGCAGTTCCAGGGGTGGCTACACCTTC. Translation gives CASSSRGGYTF.

CDR3 sequence reads: CASSLGATGGYNEQFF. The CDR3 DNA reads as TGTGCCAGCAGCTTAGGGGCGACAGGGGGGTACAATGAGCAGTTCTTC. The rearrangement uses TRBV11-1 and TRBJ2-1, with 9 bases that match TRBD1. The CDR3 length is 16 residues. Germline assignment: CDR1 SGHAT and CDR2 FQDESV (reference sequence). V dropped 1 base and J dropped 4; count of bases not matched to a gene: 5.

This clone occurred a few times. This rearrangement joins TRBV28 to TRBJ1-5; no definite D call. This CDR3 is 15 amino acids long. V was shortened by 3 bases and J by 1 base, with 10 bases between the two germline ends. The germline V gene has CDR1 MDHEN and CDR2 SYDVKM. As DNA, the CDR3 is TGTGCCAGCAGTTTGGGAGGACTAAGCAATCAGCCCCAGCATTTT. Translated, it gives CASSLGGLSNQPQHF.

The V call is TRBV5-8, the J call TRBJ1-6; unclear D gene. The CDR3 consists of 16 residues. Trimming took off 0 bases at V and 8 bases at J, with 15 bases between the two ends. Germline values: CDR1 SGHTS, CDR2 YDEGEE. CDR3 residues: CASSLDAPGRYSPLHF. The CDR3 DNA sequence: TGTGCCAGCAGCTTGGACGCACCAGGAAGGTATTCACCCCTCCACTTT.

For the CDR3, the DNA is TGTGCCAGCAGCTTGACAGATCCCGATGAGCAGTTCTTC. The encoded protein is CASSLTDPDEQFF. This chain joins TRBV5-6 and TRBJ2-1; no definite D call. The length of the CDR3 is 13 residues. The ends were cut back, 1 base at V and 8 bases at J, with 10 bases in the middle. Germline loops: CDR1 SGHDT, CDR2 YYEEEE.

This clone has just a few counts. The rearrangement joins TRBV11-3 to TRBJ2-1; possible D gene TRBD2, 5 bases. From germline, CDR1 is SGHNT and CDR2 YENEEA. The CDR3 totals 13 residues. Trimming stripped 1 base from V and 4 bases from J, with 5 bases between. The CDR3 region has the DNA TGTGCCAGCAGCTTAGCGGGGTACAATGAGCAGTTCTTC. It yields the protein CASSLAGYNEQFF.